This T cell receptor (beta chain) was captured by sequencing in a study of T cell responses to AZD1222 COVID-19 vaccine. Of note for this clone: Its antigen is still unknown.

The CDR3 spans 15 residues. The V gene's germline CDR1 is KGHDR and CDR2 SFDVKD. The V end lost 1 base, the J end lost 4 bases, and 10 bases lay between the germline ends. Findings of the study overall: Just 5 or 6 AZD1222 recipients tested seropositive at baseline. Spike-wide vaccine-associated CD4 TCRs dominated at 160-218 and 743-854. Repertoire collection took place solely once the T cell response had peaked. Among the donors, most were white British and more were female, and clonal diversity was possibly underestimated.

TCRdb's table, derived via immunoSEQ multiplex PCR, lists solely in-frame clones and lacks some. The sample yields around 120,000 clones, just over 85% seen once. The specimen comprised peripheral blood, sampled on day 0 of MenACWY control vaccination. V gene TRBV24-1 combines with J gene TRBJ2-1; D is perhaps TRBD2 (6 bases). This receptor was identified in an adult in good health. DNA for the CDR3: TGTGCCACCAGTGATTTTATTGGGGGGTACAATGAGCAGTTCTTC. It specifies CATSDFIGGYNEQFF.